This T cell receptor (beta chain) was retrieved from a study of shared clonotypes between healthy human individuals. The CDR3 has 13 amino acids. CDR1 is SSHAT and CDR2 is FNYEAQ in the germline V gene (reference sequence). About this clone itself: The junction departs from germline at one end; a sequencing error may be responsible.

TCRdb's table, derived via immunoSEQ multiplex PCR, lists solely in-frame clones and lacks some. The data contain around 500,000 clones, 70% to 85% of them singletons. This receptor was identified in a woman aged 35 to 49 in good health. Some clones in this sample may be carry-over from other donors' samples. Sequencing input: PBMCs. V is TRBV7-7 and J is TRBJ2-2; D unclear. The CDR3 DNA is TGTGCCAGCGGCTTCACGACCACCGGGGAGCTGTTTTTT. This translates into CASGFTTTGELFF.